The entry that follows covers one T cell receptor beta chain sequence. This clonotype has only a few counts. This receptor's antigen is unknown. Base qualities are missing; no much larger clone stands one base away. Synovial fluid samples were paired with blood samples taken from the same ankylosing spondylitis patients. Taken from cysteine to phenylalanine, the CDR3 has 15 residues. The entry retains the CDR3 DNA only, 45 bases that are in frame from base 1. Via the germline V gene, CDR1 is SNHLY and CDR2 FYNNEI. Unmatched junction bases come to 10, with V trimmed by 6 bases and J by 7 bases. This sample was included in a study of CD8 T cells in ankylosing spondylitis (dated by TCRdb to 2016 to 2017). Describing the broader study: The study profiled T cell receptor beta repertoires in healthy donors and ankylosing spondylitis patients to find disease-linked TCR variants. In total, the full study cohort was made up of 110 or so healthy donors and about two dozen ankylosing spondylitis patients. Peripheral blood samples were taken, and synovial fluid was additionally collected from ankylosing spondylitis patients. Broader findings and caveats from the paper: Significant enrichment of the disease-linked clones was reported in matched synovial fluid samples from ankylosing spondylitis patients. The disease-linked clones had a CD8+ phenotype and were found at relatively low frequencies in peripheral blood. Blood from ankylosing spondylitis patients appeared to be characterized by a TCR beta motif made up of several highly homologous amino acid variants. Some TCR beta motif variants had previously been reported in synovial fluid and blood of reactive arthritis patients, which suggested common disease-initiation mechanisms.

Reads for this sample came from an Illumina HiSeq 2500. Quantitative 5'-RACE with molecular barcodes was the method used to prepare the TCR beta libraries. The paper's data handling went like this. To identify disease-linked TCR variants, a new computational method was used, one built on a probabilistic model of VDJ rearrangement. Through fastp at Q25 and MiXCR, TCRdb rebuilt clones from the public reads, retaining in-frame beta chains. Under each unique CDR3 protein, matching rows form one entry showing the most common genes and DNA. In this record, the V and J calls reflect TCRdb's handling and not the investigators' own analysis. Within this sample are roughly 30,000 distinct CDR3 sequences, with about 29% of them counted one time only. The ten largest account for about 48% of the sample.

The specimen was synovial fluid, either unsorted or a sorted T cell fraction (not recorded which). This clonotype originated in a male donor with ankylosing spondylitis. Rearrangement joined TRBV2 to TRBJ2-1, with 9 junctional bases fitting TRBD2. The DNA reads TGTGCCAGCAGCCCCTTAGCGGGAGAAGCAAATGAGCAGTTCTTC. Translated, this gives CASSPLAGEANEQFF.